These 25 T cell receptor beta chains came from one sample sequenced in a study of cytomegalovirus exposure and HLA in healthy donors. PCR involved 60 Vbeta and 13 Jbeta primers. The table came from immunoSEQ multiplex PCR; TCRdb's copy has only in-frame clones and leaves some out. The data contain 150,000 to 200,000 clones, about 80% of them singletons. The source material was PBMCs. These receptor sequences come from a man aged 18 to 29 in good health and CMV-seropositive.

This clone was detected only once. One end of the junction is discordant with germline, which a read error may explain. This rearrangement joins TRBV4-1 to TRBJ2-1, with 10 bases lining up with TRBD2. Per germline, CDR1 MGHRA and CDR2 YSYEKL. This CDR3 is 15 amino acids long. CDR3 nucleotide sequence: TGTGCCAGCAGCCCAAGCGGGGGGGTCTACAATGAGCAGTTCTTC. The encoded protein is CASSPSGGVYNEQFF.

The rearrangement joins TRBV7-2 to TRBJ1-6, with a tentative D call TRBD1 (5 bases). Trimming took off 2 bases at V and 10 bases at J, with 15 bases between the two ends. There are 15 residues in the CDR3. Germline CDR1 SGHTA, CDR2 FQGNSA. The CDR3: CASSLSSVGPSPLHF. The CDR3 DNA is TGTGCCAGCAGCTTATCTTCGGTGGGGCCCTCACCCCTCCACTTT.

The chain links TRBV9 to TRBJ1-6, with D possibly TRBD1 on 5 matching bases. Germline V lookup: CDR1 SGDLS, CDR2 YYNGEE. The CDR3 has 14 residues. The V end was cut by 3 bases, the J end by 7 bases, with 11 bases between. The CDR3, as DNA: TGTGCCAGCAGCGAGGACACCTTAAATTCACCCCTCCACTTT. Encoded protein: CASSEDTLNSPLHF.

The gene calls are TRBV7-9 and TRBJ1-3, with 8 bases matching TRBD1. This CDR3 spans 16 amino acids. V lost 4 bases to trimming and J lost 2 bases; unmatched junction nucleotides: 7. Germline loops: CDR1 SEHNR, CDR2 FQNEAQ (reference sequence). Written as DNA, the CDR3 is TGTGCCAGCAGCTACGGACAGGGTTCGGCTGGAAACACCATATATTTT. This translates into CASSYGQGSAGNTIYF. Drawing the rest from reference TRBV7-9 and TRBJ1-3, the complete variable domain is DTGVSQNPRHKITKRGQNVTFRCDPISEHNRLYWYRQTLGQGPEFLTYFQNEAQLEKSRLLSDRFSAERPKGSFSTLEIQRTEQGDSAMYLCASSYGQGSAGNTIYFGEGSWLTVV.

Only a few counts were recorded for this clone. The chain joins TRBV7-6 to TRBJ2-7, with TRBD2 identical over 7 bases. J gave up 2 bases and V 5 bases, and 9 bases lay outside the gene matches. The germline V gene has CDR1 SGHVS and CDR2 FNYEAQ. This CDR3 comprises 15 residues. CDR3 DNA: TGTGCCAGCAGCCCTGAGGCGGGGGTAACCTACGAGCAGTACTTC. It codes for CASSPEAGVTYEQYF.

J is TRBJ1-5 and V is TRBV28, with D possibly TRBD1 on 6 matching bases. Looked up from germline, CDR1 is MDHEN and CDR2 is SYDVKM. The CDR3 is made up of 15 amino acids. Trimming removed 9 bases from V and 0 bases from J, with 15 bases in between. The CDR3 DNA sequence: TGTGCCAGTAACTCAGGGGCATATAGCAATCAGCCCCAGCATTTT. Residues: CASNSGAYSNQPQHF. Using reference TRBV28 and TRBJ1-5 for the parts outside the CDR3, the full variable domain is DVKVTQSSRYLVKRTGEKVFLECVQDMDHENMFWYRQDPGLGLRLIYFSYDVKMKEKGDIPEGYSVSREKKERFSLILESASTNQTSMYLCASNSGAYSNQPQHFGDGTRLSIL.

The rearrangement links TRBV2 to TRBJ2-3; 7 bases agree with TRBD1. Trimming took 7 bases from V and 14 from J; bases not matched to a gene: 9. CDR1 SNHLY and CDR2 FYNNEI come from the germline V gene. CDR3 length equals 11 residues. CDR3 sequence reads: CASIRDSGPYF. DNA for the CDR3: TGTGCCAGCATAAGGGACAGCGGCCCGTATTTT.

This clone has just a few counts. V is TRBV5-4 and J is TRBJ1-1; TRBD1 agrees at 9 bases. This CDR3 is 12 amino acids long. Per the germline V gene, CDR1 is SGHNT and CDR2 is YYREEE (reference sequence). J was trimmed by 5 bases and V by 8 bases; bases with no gene match: 4. Here the CDR3 DNA reads TGTGCCAGTGGGACAGGGAGGACTGAAGCTTTCTTT. Translated, it gives CASGTGRTEAFF.

V is TRBV11-2 and J is TRBJ2-7; D may be TRBD1 (6 bases). CDR3 length: 13 residues. V dropped 8 bases and J dropped 2 bases, with 13 bases sitting between them. Germline V gives CDR1 SGHAT, CDR2 FQNNGV. The CDR3, as DNA: TGTGCCAGCTCTGACAGGCGCCCCTACGAGCAGTACTTC. This translates into CASSDRRPYEQYF.

V gene TRBV6-6 combines with J gene TRBJ1-1; D possibly corresponds to TRBD1 (5 bases). CDR3 length: 11 amino acids. Germline V gene data show CDR1 as MNHNY and CDR2 as SVGAGI (reference sequence). V was cut by 5 bases and J by 10 bases, with 11 bases left in between. For the CDR3, the DNA is TGTGCCAGCAGTGCCGCGGGGGGAGCTTTCTTT. Translation gives CASSAAGGAFF.

The V gene is TRBV6-4, the J gene TRBJ2-3; 9 nucleotides line up with TRBD2. In germline, CDR1 is MRHNA, CDR2 SNTAGT. Trimming removed 5 bases from V and 11 bases from J; junction bases left unmatched: 8. CDR3 length equals 13 residues. The CDR3 DNA reads TGTGCCAGCAGTTTGGCGGGAGGGCAGATGCAGTATTTT. Translation: CASSLAGGQMQYF.

The CDR3 reads CASSIKDRVGYTF. DNA for the CDR3: TGTGCCAGTAGTATTAAAGACAGGGTTGGCTACACCTTC. V usage is TRBV19 and J usage is TRBJ1-2; 7 positions agree with TRBD1. The germline V gene encodes CDR1 LNHDA and CDR2 SQIVND (reference sequence). V was pared by 3 bases and J by 7 bases, with 5 bases of the junction left unmatched. There are 13 residues in the CDR3.

V and J are TRBV4-1 and TRBJ2-7; TRBD1 agrees at 9 bases. The trim removed 3 bases at V and 0 bases at J, leaving 12 bases unmatched. Looked up from germline, CDR1 is MGHRA and CDR2 is YSYEKL. The CDR3 is 18 residues long. In nucleotides, the CDR3 is TGCGCCAGCAGCCATAGATTACACGGGACAGGGAGCTCCTACGAGCAGTACTTC. Translation: CASSHRLHGTGSSYEQYF.

The chain joins TRBV28 to TRBJ1-4, with D possibly being TRBD1 (5 bases). Trimming cost V 5 bases and J 5 bases, with 15 bases left between them. Germline CDR1 and CDR2: MDHEN and SYDVKM. This CDR3 is built from 15 residues. CDR3 protein: CASSLFGTGNEKLFF. CDR3 DNA sequence: TGTGCCAGCAGTCTCTTTGGGACTGGAAATGAAAAACTGTTTTTT.

This CDR3 is CASSPSLGGAGGYTF. DNA for the CDR3: TGCGCCAGCAGTCCGTCCCTTGGTGGGGCCGGAGGCTACACCTTC. This chain uses TRBV5-1 with TRBJ1-2, with a weak D call TRBD1 (5 bases). V gave up 5 bases and J gave up 8 bases, with 22 bases separating them. Looked up from germline, CDR1 is SGHRS and CDR2 is YFSETQ. CDR3 length equals 15 residues.

The chain links TRBV28 to TRBJ2-7; TRBD2 aligns across 7 bases. With 6 bases clipped from V and 3 bases from J, the junction kept 8 bases outside the gene matches. This CDR3 region has 14 residues. Looked up from germline, CDR1 is MDHEN and CDR2 is SYDVKM. Here the CDR3 reads CASRGGVRFYEQYF. CDR3 coding DNA: TGTGCCAGCAGGGGGGGGGTTCGGTTCTACGAGCAGTACTTC.

The rearrangement joins TRBV6-5 to TRBJ1-2; no firm D call. CDR1 and CDR2 (germline): MNHEY, SVGAGI. V lost 6 bases to trimming and J lost 2 bases, with 13 bases between them. This CDR3 region has 14 residues. DNA for the CDR3: TGTGCCAGCAGGCCTCTTTCTGAGAACTATGGCTACACCTTC. This codes for CASRPLSENYGYTF.

The V and J genes are TRBV6-1 and TRBJ1-3, with D unresolved. The V end lost 1 base, the J end lost 4 bases, and 8 bases lay between the germline ends. Per the germline V gene, CDR1 is MNHNS and CDR2 is SASEGT. This CDR3 contains 14 residues. The CDR3 here is CASSEGAGGNTIYF. CDR3 sequence (DNA): TGTGCCAGCAGTGAAGGGGCAGGAGGAAACACCATATATTTT.

This clone was found once. V gene TRBV5-4 combines with J gene TRBJ2-7; 8 bases are shared with TRBD2. Germline V gene data show CDR1 as SGHNT and CDR2 as YYREEE (reference sequence). The CDR3 has 15 residues. Unmatched junction bases numbered 4, after V lost 0 bases and J lost 2 bases. The CDR3 protein is CASSLGSGMAYEQYF. The CDR3 DNA reads as TGTGCCAGCAGCTTGGGTAGCGGGATGGCCTACGAGCAGTACTTC.

The genes are TRBV11-2 and TRBJ2-1; D is possibly TRBD2 (7 bases). CDR1 is SGHAT, CDR2 FQNNGV, per germline. This CDR3 contains 16 residues. Trimming shortened V by 8 bases and J by 7 bases, and 24 bases separated the two germline ends. The CDR3: CASGPPLVGGLNEQFF. DNA for the CDR3: TGTGCCAGCGGCCCCCCACTAGTGGGGGGGCTTAATGAGCAGTTCTTC.

For this clone: Other DNA sequences from this sample encode an identical CDR3 as well. This chain connects TRBV7-6 to TRBJ2-5; D uncertain. The CDR3 covers 12 residues. V lost 3 bases, J lost 7 bases, and 9 bases lay in between. From germline, CDR1 is SGHVS and CDR2 FNYEAQ. This chain's CDR3 is CASSFAGGTQYF. The CDR3 nucleotides read TGTGCCAGCAGCTTCGCTGGCGGGACCCAGTACTTC.

This rearrangement joins TRBV5-6 to TRBJ2-3, with 7 nucleotides matching TRBD2. With 2 bases clipped from V and 4 bases from J, the junction kept 4 bases outside the gene matches. The CDR3 has 14 residues. The germline gives CDR1 SGHDT, CDR2 YYEEEE. The DNA for the CDR3 is TGTGCCAGCAGCTTAGGAGGGAGGGCAGATACGCAGTATTTT. Its translation is CASSLGGRADTQYF.

The V call is TRBV18, the J call TRBJ2-1; the match to TRBD1 covers 10 bases. This CDR3 region has 20 residues. V lost 2 bases, J lost 2 bases, and 15 bases stayed unmatched. The germline V gene encodes CDR1 KGHSH and CDR2 LQKENI. The CDR3 DNA is TGTGCCAGCTCACCAGTGGGACAGGGGATTCAGCGGAGCCCCTACAATGAGCAGTTCTTC. It encodes CASSPVGQGIQRSPYNEQFF.

This rearrangement joins TRBV28 to TRBJ2-7, with D perhaps TRBD2 (6 bases). The germline V gene encodes CDR1 MDHEN and CDR2 SYDVKM. The CDR3 totals 13 residues. The V and J ends lost 7 bases and 4 bases respectively, with 14 bases between them. The CDR3 loop is CASNRGEMYEQYF. The CDR3 region has the DNA TGTGCCAGCAATCGCGGGGAAATGTACGAGCAGTACTTC.

The chain links TRBV27 to TRBJ2-3, with TRBD2 matching over 10 bases. CDR3 length: 18 amino acids. The germline V gene has CDR1 MNHEY and CDR2 SMNVEV (reference sequence). J lost 1 base, V lost 6 bases, and 13 bases had no gene match. In nucleotides, the CDR3 is TGTGCCAGCAGAAAGTCGGGACTAGCGAATAAGGGCACAGATACGCAGTATTTT. Protein product: CASRKSGLANKGTDTQYF.